The sequence of this T cell receptor beta chain was determined in a study of chemoradiotherapy in HPV16-positive cancers. V lost 10 bases and J 0 bases, leaving 13 bases between the germline ends. The CDR3 totals 13 residues. The germline CDR1 and CDR2 sequences are ENHRY and SYGVKD. Assay: immunoSEQ multiplex PCR; the TCRdb copy retains only in-frame clones and omits some. The data contain roughly 6,000 clones, around four fifths of them singletons. The TCR was taken from a human donor with HPV-associated anogenital cancer. The material sequenced was tumor tissue, taken from a patient who underwent chemoradiotherapy. This sequence joins TRBV10-3 and TRBJ2-7; no firm D call. CDR3 protein: CATSTESSYEQYF. In DNA form, the CDR3 reads TGTGCCACTTCAACAGAGAGCTCCTACGAGCAGTACTTC.